The following is a T cell receptor (beta chain) sequence with its context. The antigen is undetermined. These data belong to a study of T cells after yellow fever vaccination. Turning to the study itself: SMART-Seq v4 Ultra Low Input prepared libraries from low-cell fractions.

Study results and limitations: Only a minor proportion of clonotypes was detected across both CD4 and CD8 compartments.

Germline values: CDR1 SEHNR, CDR2 FQNEAQ (reference sequence). V was clipped by 4 bases and J by 1 base, with 10 bases between them. CDR3 length: 14 amino acids. Each CDR3 protein gets one entry after TCRdb re-called the 5' RACE reads with MiXCR. The sample shows 150,000 to 200,000 distinct CDR3 sequences, 11% of them seen only once. The specimen comprised CD8+ T cells sorted from PBMCs, sampled 15 days after the yellow fever booster vaccination. The TCR originated in a man aged 18 to 30 who received the YFV17D yellow fever vaccine. This chain links TRBV7-9 with TRBJ1-2; D is perhaps TRBD1 (5 bases). The CDR3 region has the DNA TGTGCCAGCAGCTCGGGACCGGGTAACTATGGCTACACCTTC. The encoded protein is CASSSGPGNYGYTF.